The clone carrying this T cell receptor beta chain has a count of ten or more. Its antigen is undetermined. The sample originates from a study of T cell repertoires in cytomegalovirus infection. The CDR3 sequence is 16 residues long. Trimming took off 0 bases at V and 4 bases at J, with 13 bases between the two ends. Germline CDR1 is SGHVS and CDR2 is FQNEAQ. TCRdb processed the reads anew with MiXCR; each CDR3 protein has one entry. This table holds under 850,000 distinct CDR3 sequences, roughly 30% found once. This sample comprised cultured PBMCs, obtained from culture after CMV antigen stimulation. The chain has TRBV7-8 and TRBJ1-5, with D tentatively TRBD1 (5 bases). The sequence came from a human donor in good health (CMV status not recorded). Some clones in this sample may be carry-over from other donors' samples. CDR3 coding DNA: TGTGCCAGCAGCTTAGCCTGGACAACTATGAATCAGCCCCAGCATTTT. Translating it yields CASSLAWTTMNQPQHF. Combining the CDR3 with reference TRBV7-8 and TRBJ1-5 gives the whole variable domain GAGVSQSPRYKVAKRGQDVALRCDPISGHVSLFWYQQALGQGPEFLTYFQNEAQLDKSGLPSDRFFAERPEGSVSTLKIQRTQQEDSAVYLCASSLAWTTMNQPQHFGDGTRLSIL.